These T cell receptor beta chains were read from a single sample in a study of blood T cell repertoires in COVID-19. Profiling relied on immunoSEQ multiplex PCR, and the TCRdb table lists in-frame clones only, not all of them. There are about 400,000 clones in the sample; around nine tenths occur only once, and 10% lies in the top ten. Specimen: PBMCs or T cells enriched from blood (not recorded which). The receptors here all came from a woman aged 50 to 60 who had recovered from COVID-19. CDR3s include the opening cysteine and the closing phenylalanine or tryptophan. The D gene is left open where the match is weak. Clone size is stated in some rows and not others, as once, few, many or a class when expanded.

TGTGCCAGCAGCTTAGTGTGGAGCCCTGGAAACACCATATATTTT	CASSLVWSPGNTIYF	once	TRBV7-9	TRBJ1-3	-
TGTGCCAGCAGCCAAGGGGGGGTCGGGAACAATGAGCAGTTCTTC	CASSQGGVGNNEQFF	once	TRBV14	TRBJ2-1	-
TGCGACCAGGGTCTCCACAATGAGCAGTTCTTC	CDQGLHNEQFF	-	TRBV10-1	TRBJ2-1	-
TGTGCCAGCAGTTTTGGGCAGGGAAACTATGGCTACACCTTC	CASSFGQGNYGYTF	few	TRBV28	TRBJ1-2	-
TGTGCCAGCAGCTCGAGGGACAGTCATAGCAATCAGCCCCAGCATTTT	CASSSRDSHSNQPQHF	-	TRBV11-2	TRBJ1-5	TRBD1
TGTGCCAGTAGTATTGTGCGGGGGCCTGGTGAAAAACTGTTTTTT	CASSIVRGPGEKLFF	-	TRBV19	TRBJ1-4	-
TGTGCCACAGTTGGGACTCCTCTTAATTCACCCCTCCACTTT	CATVGTPLNSPLHF	-	TRBV6-5	TRBJ1-6	-
TGTGCCAGCAAAATGGGACAGGGGGTTGCTGAAGCTTTCTTT	CASKMGQGVAEAFF	-	TRBV27	TRBJ1-1	TRBD1
TGTGCCAGCAGCAAAACCAAAGGCAGTCAGTGGGGCGGCGAGGGCTACACCTTC	CASSKTKGSQWGGEGYTF	once	TRBV21-1	TRBJ1-2	-
TGTGCCAGCAGCCAGGGACAGGGGGTGCGCACCGGGGAGCTGTTTTTT	CASSQGQGVRTGELFF	-	TRBV3-1/TRBV3-2	TRBJ2-2	TRBD1
TGTGCCAGCAGTTACCTGAATCAGCCCCAGCATTTT	CASSYLNQPQHF	-	TRBV6-2/TRBV6-3	TRBJ1-5	-
TGTGCCTGGAGTGTATCCCCACAGGGAGGGTCACCCCTCCACTTT	CAWSVSPQGGSPLHF	-	TRBV30	TRBJ1-6	-
TGTGCCAGCAGCGGACCGGGACAGGGACTCCACGCGAACACCGGGGAGCTGTTTTTT	CASSGPGQGLHANTGELFF	few	TRBV9	TRBJ2-2	TRBD1
TGTGCCAGCAGGCGGACAGGGGAGACACCCCTCCACTTT	CASRRTGETPLHF	-	TRBV28	TRBJ1-6	TRBD1
TGTGCCAGCAGTTACTCGACGGAGGGAGGAACCCAAAGAACCTACGAGCAGTACTTC	CASSYSTEGGTQRTYEQYF	-	TRBV6-2/TRBV6-3	TRBJ2-7	-
TGTGCCATCAGTGAGTCGAATGGACAGGGTGAAGCTTTCTTT	CAISESNGQGEAFF	-	TRBV10-3	TRBJ1-1	TRBD1
TGTGCCAGCATGGTAGCGCCGGGGGGCTACACCTTC	CASMVAPGGYTF	-	TRBV2	TRBJ1-2	-
TGTGCCAGCCTCTCGGGGGGATCCTACGAGCAGTACTTC	CASLSGGSYEQYF	-	TRBV28	TRBJ2-7	TRBD2
TGTGCCAGCAGTACTTTGATTAAACAAGGGGCGACGAATCAGCCCCAGCATTTT	CASSTLIKQGATNQPQHF	-	TRBV28	TRBJ1-5	-
TGCGCCAGCAGCTTGGACCCGGGGTCGAATTCACCCCTCCACTTT	CASSLDPGSNSPLHF	few	TRBV5-1	TRBJ1-6	-
TGTGCCAGCAGCTTGAGTGGCGGGCAGGGGCTGAACACTGAAGCTTTCTTT	CASSLSGGQGLNTEAFF	-	TRBV5-4	TRBJ1-1	-
TGTGCCAGCAGTTCCACACAGGGGGCCACTGAGCAGTTCTTC	CASSSTQGATEQFF	once	TRBV28	TRBJ2-1	TRBD1
TGCGCCAGCAGCTTTGGCACGATCTCCTACGAGCAGTACTTC	CASSFGTISYEQYF	-	TRBV5-1	TRBJ2-7	-
TGTGCCAGCAGTTTAATCCCGGGTGCCCAGCCCCAGCATTTT	CASSLIPGAQPQHF	-	TRBV27	TRBJ1-5	-
TGTGCCAGCAGCGTGGGACAGTCCCAAGAGACCCAGTACTTC	CASSVGQSQETQYF	-	TRBV7-6	TRBJ2-5	TRBD1
TGTGCCAGCAGCCCGACAGGGTACTCTTCTGAAGCTTTCTTT	CASSPTGYSSEAFF	-	TRBV5-4	TRBJ1-1	TRBD1
TGTGCCAGTACCATGGGCAGGGTCACTGAAGCTTTCTTT	CASTMGRVTEAFF	-	TRBV19	TRBJ1-1	-
TGTGCCAGCAGCTTGTTCTTGTCGAGACAGCCGAACACTGAAGCTTTCTTT	CASSLFLSRQPNTEAFF	-	TRBV5-4	TRBJ1-1	-
TGTGCCAGCAGCTCCCCGAGGCCCCAGCATTTT	CASSSPRPQHF	-	TRBV11-3	TRBJ1-5	-
TGTGCCAGCACCGACAGGGGGGCTCCTGAAGCTTTCTTT	CASTDRGAPEAFF	once	TRBV2	TRBJ1-1	TRBD1
TGTGCCAGCAGCACCAAGGGGAGGAGAGTGGGTGGCAATCAGCCCCAGCATTTT	CASSTKGRRVGGNQPQHF	-	TRBV25-1	TRBJ1-5	-
TGTGCCAGCACTCTCCCCGACAGGGGGCGGCAAAAACTGTTTTTT	CASTLPDRGRQKLFF	-	TRBV27	TRBJ1-4	TRBD1
TGTGCCAGCAGCTTGGACAGTTCAAATCAGCCCCAGCATTTT	CASSLDSSNQPQHF	-	TRBV7-9	TRBJ1-5	-
TGTGCCAGCAGCGCCAACACTACGGGACAGAATAACAATGAGCAGTTCTTC	CASSANTTGQNNNEQFF	-	TRBV9	TRBJ2-1	TRBD1
TGTGCCATCAGGGCCGGGACAGCGACTGAAGCTTTCTTT	CAIRAGTATEAFF	-	TRBV10-3	TRBJ1-1	TRBD1
TGTGCCAGCAGCTTATGGGGGACAGGGGTACCCGGGGAGCTGTTTTTT	CASSLWGTGVPGELFF	-	TRBV7-2	TRBJ2-2	TRBD1
TGTGCCAGCAGGACTGGACAGGGGAACACCGGGGAGCTGTTTTTT	CASRTGQGNTGELFF	-	TRBV6-5	TRBJ2-2	TRBD1
TGCAGTGCTGCCCCGGAGACTGAAGCTTTCTTT	CSAAPETEAFF	-	TRBV20-1	TRBJ1-1	-
TGTGCCAGCAGCCCCGGACTAGCGGGGCCCTCAGATACGCAGTATTTT	CASSPGLAGPSDTQYF	-	TRBV3-1/TRBV3-2	TRBJ2-3	TRBD2
TGCAGCGATCCAGGTCGGAAGTTAGAGCAGTACTTC	CSDPGRKLEQYF	-	TRBV29-1	TRBJ2-7	-
TGTGCCAGCAGTGAACTCCGGCAGGGGACTGGAAACACCATATATTTT	CASSELRQGTGNTIYF	-	TRBV6-1	TRBJ1-3	-
TGTGCCAGCAGTTCGGGACAGGTGAACACTGAAGCTTTCTTT	CASSSGQVNTEAFF	once	TRBV6-2/TRBV6-3	TRBJ1-1	TRBD1
TGTGCCAGTAGGAACAGGGTGCCCCCCTATGGCTACACCTTC	CASRNRVPPYGYTF	-	TRBV19	TRBJ1-2	-
TGTGCCAGCAGTTTATCTCGGAACACTGAAGCTTTCTTT	CASSLSRNTEAFF	few	TRBV27	TRBJ1-1	-
TGTGCCAGCAGCCTTCGACGGACTTCTAGCACAGATACGCAGTATTTT	CASSLRRTSSTDTQYF	-	TRBV5-6	TRBJ2-3	-
TGTGCCAGCAGCTTAGCGGCGGGGGCCACCTACGAGCAGTACTTC	CASSLAAGATYEQYF	-	TRBV7-9	TRBJ2-7	-
TGTGCCAGCAGCTTACAGGGGTCGAACACTGAAGCTTTCTTT	CASSLQGSNTEAFF	-	TRBV7-9	TRBJ1-1	-
TGTGCCAGCAAGAAGGACATGCAGGTGGAAAAACTGTTTTTT	CASKKDMQVEKLFF	-	TRBV7-9	TRBJ1-4	-
TGCGCCAGCAGGAGGGAGGGGTCTGGCTACACCTTC	CASRREGSGYTF	-	TRBV5-1	TRBJ1-2	-
TGTGCCAGCAGTCAAAAGATCAAGACAGGGGACCCTTGGGCTTTCTTT	CASSQKIKTGDPWAFF	-	TRBV28	TRBJ1-1	TRBD1
TGTGCCAGCAGCTTTGGACAGGGGACTTCACCCCTCCACTTT	CASSFGQGTSPLHF	few	TRBV7-2	TRBJ1-6	TRBD1